Below, 9 T cell receptor beta chains from the same sample are listed, as sequenced in a study of shared clonotypes between healthy human individuals. Method: immunoSEQ multiplex PCR; TCRdb's copy keeps in-frame clones and lacks some. This table holds under 850,000 clones, about two thirds found once. Material for sequencing was memory CD4+ T cells sorted from blood. Regarding subset: CD45RA-negative fraction. These receptors were obtained from a woman in her 30s in good health.

This rearrangement joins TRBV5-1 to TRBJ2-1; the match to TRBD2 covers 12 bases. In germline, CDR1 is SGHRS, CDR2 YFSETQ. This CDR3 contains 18 residues. Trimming at V came to 4 bases and at J to 1 base, leaving 9 bases not matched to a gene. The CDR3 DNA sequence: TGCGCCAGCAGCCTAAGAGGGACTAGCGGGCATTCCTACAATGAGCAGTTCTTC. This sequence encodes CASSLRGTSGHSYNEQFF.

The chain employs TRBV11-2 and TRBJ1-5; possible D gene TRBD1, 5 bases. V gave up 6 bases and J gave up 10 bases, with 16 bases separating them. There are 13 residues in the CDR3. Germline loops: CDR1 SGHAT, CDR2 FQNNGV. CDR3 residues: CASRRTHSDPQHF. The CDR3 DNA follows: TGTGCCAGCAGAAGGACACACTCTGATCCCCAGCATTTT.

J is TRBJ2-2 and V is TRBV19; TRBD1 matches 7 bases. CDR1 LNHDA and CDR2 SQIVND come from the germline V gene (reference sequence). This CDR3 is 16 amino acids long. V trimming: 0 bases; J trimming: 0 bases; junction bases outside the gene matches: 1. The CDR3 here is CASSIDGQANTGELFF. In nucleotides, the CDR3 is TGTGCCAGTAGTATAGATGGACAGGCGAACACCGGGGAGCTGTTTTTT.

The chain uses TRBV6-5 and TRBJ2-3; D is possibly TRBD2 (6 bases). The V end was cut by 0 bases, the J end by 5 bases, with 9 bases between. The V gene's germline CDR1 is MNHEY and CDR2 SVGAGI. This CDR3 is 14 amino acids long. The CDR3 coding sequence is TGTGCCAGCAGTTACTCCTGGCGGGGAGATACGCAGTATTTT. Protein: CASSYSWRGDTQYF.

The chain is built from TRBV5-1 and TRBJ2-2; 10 bases fit TRBD2. The CDR3 has 16 residues. Germline V gives CDR1 SGHRS, CDR2 YFSETQ. Trimming took 1 base from V and 4 from J; bases not matched to a gene: 4. CDR3 amino acids: CASSLKVAGGTGELFF. The CDR3 DNA reads TGCGCCAGCAGCTTGAAGGTAGCGGGAGGCACCGGGGAGCTGTTTTTT.

This chain uses TRBV7-3 with TRBJ2-1, with 7 bases identical to TRBD2. The CDR3 has 13 amino acids. The J segment lost 6 bases and the V segment lost 6 bases, leaving 5 bases of the junction unmatched. The V gene's germline CDR1 is SGHTA and CDR2 FQGTGA. Here the CDR3 DNA reads TGTGCCAGCAGACGGGACTACCTCAATGAGCAGTTCTTC. Amino acids: CASRRDYLNEQFF.

Only one count was recorded for this clone. The chain employs TRBV4-1 and TRBJ2-3; D call uncertain. Trimming removed 4 bases from V and 2 bases from J, with 19 bases in between. This CDR3 is 17 amino acids long. Germline-derived CDR1 and CDR2 are MGHRA and YSYEKL. In DNA form, the CDR3 reads TGCGCCAGCAGCCGGAAGGGTTCTTTCCCAAACACAGATACGCAGTATTTT. It is translated as CASSRKGSFPNTDTQYF.

Here the CDR3 reads CASSLWTVGQGARRGFNEQYF. The CDR3 DNA reads as TGTGCCAGCAGTTTGTGGACTGTGGGACAGGGGGCGCGAAGAGGGTTCAACGAGCAGTACTTC. V and J are TRBV27 and TRBJ2-7; 12 bases line up with TRBD1. The CDR3 spans 21 residues. CDR1 is MNHEY and CDR2 is SMNVEV in the germline V gene (reference sequence). The ends lost 3 bases at V and 5 bases at J; junction bases unmatched: 23.

The chain is built from TRBV30 and TRBJ1-1; D is unresolved. CDR3 length: 11 amino acids. Deletions cut 3 bases from V and 5 bases from J, with 7 bases between. Germline V gene data show CDR1 as GTSNPN and CDR2 as SVGIG (reference sequence). This CDR3 reads CAWSARTEAFF. CDR3 DNA sequence: TGTGCCTGGAGCGCCCGGACTGAAGCTTTCTTT.